This T cell receptor (beta chain) was found in a study of blood T cells in healthy people across ages. Study-level findings and limits: Lack of knowledge of donor CMV status possibly confounded expanded clonotype changes. Diversity figures based on one million T cells were deemed too low.

A note on this clonotype: Its specificity is not known.

A sample-barcoded 5' primer and a J-beta primer mix were used in a second PCR of about 7 to 11 cycles. TCRdb recomputed calls from the 5' RACE reads with MiXCR, one row per CDR3 protein. Of approximately 850,000 distinct CDR3 sequences in the sample, over 45% were seen once. Germline CDR1 and CDR2: KGHDR and SFDVKD. The length of the CDR3 is 13 residues. After removal of 5 bases from V and 9 bases from J, the junction contained 5 bases not matched to a gene. The V gene is TRBV24-1, the J gene TRBJ2-1, with 8 bases lining up with TRBD2. This sequence originates from a young man in good health. The material sequenced was blood. The CDR3 reads CATSAGGPLEQFF. As DNA, the CDR3 is TGTGCCACCAGTGCGGGAGGGCCTCTTGAGCAGTTCTTC.